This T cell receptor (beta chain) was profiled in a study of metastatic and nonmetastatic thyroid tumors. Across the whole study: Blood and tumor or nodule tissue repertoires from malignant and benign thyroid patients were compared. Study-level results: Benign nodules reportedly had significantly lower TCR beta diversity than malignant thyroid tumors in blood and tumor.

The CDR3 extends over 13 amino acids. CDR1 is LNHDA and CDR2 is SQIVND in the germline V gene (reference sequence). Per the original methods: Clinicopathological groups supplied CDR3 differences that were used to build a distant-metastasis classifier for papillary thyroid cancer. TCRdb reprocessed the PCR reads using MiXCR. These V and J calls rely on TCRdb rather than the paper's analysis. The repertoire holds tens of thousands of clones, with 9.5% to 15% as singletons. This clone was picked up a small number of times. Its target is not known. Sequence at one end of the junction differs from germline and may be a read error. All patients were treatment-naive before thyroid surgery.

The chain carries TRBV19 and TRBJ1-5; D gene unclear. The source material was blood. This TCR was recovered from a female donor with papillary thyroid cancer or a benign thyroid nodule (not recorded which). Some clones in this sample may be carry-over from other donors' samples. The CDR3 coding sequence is TGTTCCAGTAGTGAGTGCATCAATCAGCCCCAGCATTTT. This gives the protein CSSSECINQPQHF.